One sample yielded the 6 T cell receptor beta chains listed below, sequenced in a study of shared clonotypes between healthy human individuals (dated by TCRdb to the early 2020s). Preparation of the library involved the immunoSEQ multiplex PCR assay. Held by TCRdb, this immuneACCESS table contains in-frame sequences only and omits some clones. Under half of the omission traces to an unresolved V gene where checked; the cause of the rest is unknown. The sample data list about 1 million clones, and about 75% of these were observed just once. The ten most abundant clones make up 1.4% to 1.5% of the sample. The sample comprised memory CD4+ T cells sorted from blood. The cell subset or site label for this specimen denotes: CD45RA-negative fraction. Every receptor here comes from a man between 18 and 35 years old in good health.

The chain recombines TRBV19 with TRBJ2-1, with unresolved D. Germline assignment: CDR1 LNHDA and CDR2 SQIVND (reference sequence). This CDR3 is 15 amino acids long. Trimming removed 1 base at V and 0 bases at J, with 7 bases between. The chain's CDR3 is CASSIARSSYNEQFF. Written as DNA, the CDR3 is TGTGCCAGTAGTATAGCGCGGAGCTCCTACAATGAGCAGTTCTTC. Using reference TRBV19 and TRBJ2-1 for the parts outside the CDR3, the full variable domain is DGGITQSPKYLFRKEGQNVTLSCEQNLNHDAMYWYRQDPGQGLRLIYYSQIVNDFQKGDIAEGYSVSREKKESFPLTVTSAQKNPTAFYLCASSIARSSYNEQFFGPGTRLTVL.

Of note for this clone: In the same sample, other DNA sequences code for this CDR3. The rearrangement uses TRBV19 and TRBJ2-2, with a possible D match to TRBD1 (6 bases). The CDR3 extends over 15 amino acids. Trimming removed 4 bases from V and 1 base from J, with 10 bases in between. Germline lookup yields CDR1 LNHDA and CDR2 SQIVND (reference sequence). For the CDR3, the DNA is TGTGCCAGTAGTAAGACAGGATTGAACACCGGGGAGCTGTTTTTT. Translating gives CASSKTGLNTGELFF.

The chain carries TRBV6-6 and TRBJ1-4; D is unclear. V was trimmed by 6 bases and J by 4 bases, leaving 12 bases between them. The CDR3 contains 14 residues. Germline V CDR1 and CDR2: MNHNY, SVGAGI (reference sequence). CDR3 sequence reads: CASSLSGFNEKLFF. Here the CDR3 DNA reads TGTGCCAGCAGCCTTTCGGGATTTAATGAAAAACTGTTTTTT.

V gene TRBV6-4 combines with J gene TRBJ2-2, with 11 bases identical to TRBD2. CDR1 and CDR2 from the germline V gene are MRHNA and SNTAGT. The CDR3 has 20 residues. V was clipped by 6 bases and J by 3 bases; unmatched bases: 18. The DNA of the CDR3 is TGTGCCAGCAGCGCCGTCTTTTCACTAGCGGGAGAAACGTACACCGGGGAGCTGTTTTTT. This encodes CASSAVFSLAGETYTGELFF.

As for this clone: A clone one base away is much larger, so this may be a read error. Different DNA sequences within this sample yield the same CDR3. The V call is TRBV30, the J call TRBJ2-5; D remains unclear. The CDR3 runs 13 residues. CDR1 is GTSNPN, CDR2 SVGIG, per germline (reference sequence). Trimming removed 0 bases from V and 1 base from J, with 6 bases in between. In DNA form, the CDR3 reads TGTGCCTGGAGTGTGGGCCTCCAAGAGACCCAGTACTTC. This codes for CAWSVGLQETQYF.

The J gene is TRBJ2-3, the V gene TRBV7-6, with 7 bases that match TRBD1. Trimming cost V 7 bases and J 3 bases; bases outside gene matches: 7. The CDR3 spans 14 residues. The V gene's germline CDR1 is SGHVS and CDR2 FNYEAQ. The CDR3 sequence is CASNRGQGTDTQYF. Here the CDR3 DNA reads TGTGCCAGCAATAGGGGGCAAGGGACAGATACGCAGTATTTT. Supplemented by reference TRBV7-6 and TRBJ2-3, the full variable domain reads GAGVSQSPRYKVTKRGQDVALRCDPISGHVSLYWYRQALGQGPEFLTYFNYEAQQDKSGLPNDRFSAERPEGSISTLTIQRTEQRDSAMYRCASNRGQGTDTQYFGPGTRLTVL.